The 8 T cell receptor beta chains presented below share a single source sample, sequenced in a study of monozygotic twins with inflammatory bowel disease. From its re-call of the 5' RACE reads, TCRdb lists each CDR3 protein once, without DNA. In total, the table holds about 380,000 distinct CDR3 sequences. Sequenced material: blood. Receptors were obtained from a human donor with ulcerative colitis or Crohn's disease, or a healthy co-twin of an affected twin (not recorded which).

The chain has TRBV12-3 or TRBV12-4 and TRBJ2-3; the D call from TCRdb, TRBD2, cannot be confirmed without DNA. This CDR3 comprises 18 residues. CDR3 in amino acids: CASTELPGLARSTDTQYF.

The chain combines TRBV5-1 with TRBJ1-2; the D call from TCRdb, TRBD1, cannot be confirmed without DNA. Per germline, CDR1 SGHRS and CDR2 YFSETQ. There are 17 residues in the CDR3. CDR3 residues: CASSLAVGATTNYGYTF.

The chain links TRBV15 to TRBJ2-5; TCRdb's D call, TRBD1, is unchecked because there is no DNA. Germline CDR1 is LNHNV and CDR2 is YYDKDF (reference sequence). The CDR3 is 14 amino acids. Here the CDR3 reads CATSRESRDETQYF.

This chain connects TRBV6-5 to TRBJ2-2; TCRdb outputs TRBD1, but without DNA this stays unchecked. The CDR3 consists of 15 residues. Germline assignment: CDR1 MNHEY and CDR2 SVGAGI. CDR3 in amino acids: CASSYSAQGAGELFF.

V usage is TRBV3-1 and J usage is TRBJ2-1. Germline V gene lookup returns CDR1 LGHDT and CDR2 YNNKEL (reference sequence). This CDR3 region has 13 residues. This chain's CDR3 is CASSQGIYNEQFF.

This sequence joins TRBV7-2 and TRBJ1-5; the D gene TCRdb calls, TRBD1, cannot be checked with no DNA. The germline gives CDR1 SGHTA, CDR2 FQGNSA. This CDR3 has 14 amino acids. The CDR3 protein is CASSLDRGGDRQHF.

The CDR3 here is CASSGQVNEQFF. The chain carries TRBV7-9 and TRBJ2-1; the D gene TCRdb calls, TRBD1, cannot be checked with no DNA. The CDR3 covers 12 residues. Germline V gene data show CDR1 as SEHNR and CDR2 as FQNEAQ (reference sequence).

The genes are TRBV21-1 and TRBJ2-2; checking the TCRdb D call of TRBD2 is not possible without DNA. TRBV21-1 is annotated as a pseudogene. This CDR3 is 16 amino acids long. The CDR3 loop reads CASSRLSGTLPGELFF.